This T cell receptor (beta chain) is drawn from a study of T cells in narcolepsy. General study results and limits: Same-patient CSF and blood CD4+ T cell clonotypes included HCRT-specific and TRIB2-specific autoreactive ones. Healthy controls reportedly lacked the autoreactive clonotypes serially found in patients' blood.

Trimming took off 3 bases at V and 0 bases at J, with 7 bases between the two ends. Looked up from germline, CDR1 is SGHRS and CDR2 is YFSETQ. This CDR3 contains 14 residues. The repertoire was sequenced with immunoSEQ multiplex PCR; TCRdb's copy has only in-frame clones and lacks some. The repertoire holds about 19,000 clones, with around four fifths as singletons. For this clone: Its antigen is not known.

The source is a human donor in good health. This chain uses TRBV5-1 with TRBJ1-5; D is ambiguous. Sequencing used memory (CD45RA-) CD4+ T cells from blood. In nucleotides, the CDR3 is TGCGCCAGCAGCTCCGGGAATAGCAATCAGCCCCAGCATTTT. This encodes CASSSGNSNQPQHF.